This T cell receptor (beta chain) originates from a study of blood T cell repertoires in COVID-19. Study as a whole: Samples of COVID-19 (acute and convalescent) were obtained from the United States, Italy and Spain.

The CDR3 is 15 residues long. After removal of 5 bases from V and 4 bases from J, the junction contained 7 bases not matched to a gene. Germline-derived CDR1 and CDR2 are SGHAT and FQNNGV. Each participant's cohort was designated according to participant-reported clinical history. Generated by immunoSEQ multiplex PCR, the TCRdb table keeps only in-frame clones and is missing some. The table has about 480,000 clones, approximately 90% seen once. The sequencing input was PBMCs or T cells enriched from blood (not recorded which). The chain is built from TRBV11-2 and TRBJ2-7, with 11 bases identical to TRBD2. This clonotype originated in a woman aged 18-30 years with acute COVID-19. The CDR3 region has the DNA TGTGCCAGCAGCCTTCGACTAGCGGGATCTTACGAGCAGTACTTC. Its protein is CASSLRLAGSYEQYF.